This entry concerns a single TCR beta chain. Its antigen is still unknown. This specimen belongs to a study of PD-1 blockade in classical Hodgkin lymphoma. Looking at the study overall: A 3 mg/kg intravenous dose of nivolumab was received by patients every 2 weeks. Findings of the study overall: Patients excluded were those beginning nivolumab under 1 year after ASCT. Newly diagnosed patients had diversity similar to the baseline diversity of complete responders. Relative to healthy donors, newly diagnosed patients reportedly had lower baseline TCR diversity, which was reported as lower still in relapsed/refractory patients.

Assay: immunoSEQ multiplex PCR; the TCRdb copy retains only in-frame clones and omits some. The data contain about 20,000 clones, under 80% of them singletons. Losses at the gene ends were 3 bases for V and 7 bases for J; bases not matched to a gene: 11. Germline V lookup: CDR1 MDHEN, CDR2 SYDVKM. CDR3 length equals 16 residues. Time point in this sample: cycle 4 day 1 (C4D1), after about 6 weeks of nivolumab. Exposure to brentuximab vedotin varied, and each patient had relapsed following autologous stem cell transplantation. The material was peripheral blood mononuclear cells (PBMCs), obtained before the fourth cycle of nivolumab. The TCR originated in a human donor with classical Hodgkin lymphoma. The chain employs TRBV28 and TRBJ1-5; the match to TRBD1 covers 8 bases. CDR3 DNA: TGTGCCAGCAGTTTCCTGGACAGGGCTCTAAGGCAGCCCCAGCATTTT. It is translated as CASSFLDRALRQPQHF.